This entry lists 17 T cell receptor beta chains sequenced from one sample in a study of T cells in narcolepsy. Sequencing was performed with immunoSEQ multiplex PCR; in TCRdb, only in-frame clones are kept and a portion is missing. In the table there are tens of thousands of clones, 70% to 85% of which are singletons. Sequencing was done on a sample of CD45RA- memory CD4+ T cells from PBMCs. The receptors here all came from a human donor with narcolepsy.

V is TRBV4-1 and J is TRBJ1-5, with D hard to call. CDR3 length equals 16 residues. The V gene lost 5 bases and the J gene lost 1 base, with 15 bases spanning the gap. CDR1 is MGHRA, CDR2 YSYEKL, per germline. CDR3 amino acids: CASSGSHGVSNQPQHF. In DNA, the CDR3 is TGCGCCAGCAGCGGATCTCACGGGGTGAGCAATCAGCCCCAGCATTTT.

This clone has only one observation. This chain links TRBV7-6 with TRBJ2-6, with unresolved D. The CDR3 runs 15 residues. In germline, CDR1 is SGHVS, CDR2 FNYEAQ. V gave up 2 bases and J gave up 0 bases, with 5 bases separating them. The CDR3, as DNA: TGTGCCAGCAGCTTAAGCTCCTCTGGGGCCAACGTCCTGACTTTC. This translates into CASSLSSSGANVLTF.

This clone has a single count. DNA of the CDR3: TGTGCCAGCAGCTTAGTAGGGGGGGCCGGGGAGACCCAGTACTTC. Translation: CASSLVGGAGETQYF. The V gene is TRBV7-2, the J gene TRBJ2-5; D is possibly TRBD2 (7 bases). The CDR3 contains 15 residues. The germline CDR1 and CDR2 sequences are SGHTA and FQGNSA. V lost 1 base and J lost 5, with 14 bases in between.

CDR3 bases: TGTGCCATCAGTGATGGGACTAGCGGAGTCACCGGGGAGCTGTTTTTT. Its protein product is CAISDGTSGVTGELFF. V and J are TRBV10-3 and TRBJ2-2; 11 bases agree with TRBD2. V was clipped by 3 bases and J by 4 bases; unmatched bases: 4. The CDR3 is made up of 16 amino acids. Germline V lookup: CDR1 ENHRY, CDR2 SYGVKD.

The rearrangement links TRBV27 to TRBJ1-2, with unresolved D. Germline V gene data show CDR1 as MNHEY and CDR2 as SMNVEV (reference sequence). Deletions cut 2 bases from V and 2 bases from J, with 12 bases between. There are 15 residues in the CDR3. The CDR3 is CASSLGLGGNYGYTF. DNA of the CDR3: TGTGCCAGCAGTTTAGGTTTAGGAGGGAACTATGGCTACACCTTC.

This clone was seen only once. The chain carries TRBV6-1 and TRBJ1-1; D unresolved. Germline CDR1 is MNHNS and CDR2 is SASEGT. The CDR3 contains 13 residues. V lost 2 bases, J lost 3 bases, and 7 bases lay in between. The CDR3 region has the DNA TGTGCCAGCAGTGAACAGAGTTACACTGAAGCTTTCTTT. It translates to CASSEQSYTEAFF.

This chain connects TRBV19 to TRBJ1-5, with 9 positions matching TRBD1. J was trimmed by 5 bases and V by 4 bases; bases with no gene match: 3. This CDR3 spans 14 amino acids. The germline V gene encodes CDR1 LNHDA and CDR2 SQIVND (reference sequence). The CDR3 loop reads CASSRRQGDQPQHF. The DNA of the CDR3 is TGTGCCAGTAGTAGGCGACAGGGGGATCAGCCCCAGCATTTT.

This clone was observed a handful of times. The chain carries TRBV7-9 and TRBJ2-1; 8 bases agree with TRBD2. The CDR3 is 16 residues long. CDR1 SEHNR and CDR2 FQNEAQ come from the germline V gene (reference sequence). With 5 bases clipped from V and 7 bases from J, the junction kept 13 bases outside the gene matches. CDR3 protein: CASSPRRRGEINEQFF. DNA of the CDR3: TGTGCCAGCAGCCCCCGACGGCGGGGGGAGATTAATGAGCAGTTCTTC.

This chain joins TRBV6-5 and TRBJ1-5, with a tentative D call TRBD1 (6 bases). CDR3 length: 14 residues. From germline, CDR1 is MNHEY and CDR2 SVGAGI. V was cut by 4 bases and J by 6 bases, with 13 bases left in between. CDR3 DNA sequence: TGTGCCAGCAGTTTCCAGGGGAAGGGTCAGCCCCAGCATTTT. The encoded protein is CASSFQGKGQPQHF.

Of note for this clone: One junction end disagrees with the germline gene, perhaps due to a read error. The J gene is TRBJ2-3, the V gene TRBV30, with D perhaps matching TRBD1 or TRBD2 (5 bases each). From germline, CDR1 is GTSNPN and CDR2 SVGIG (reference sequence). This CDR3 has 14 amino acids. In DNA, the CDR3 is TGTGCCTGGTGTGTCTGGGGGAGCACAGATACGCAGTATTTT. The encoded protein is CAWCVWGSTDTQYF.

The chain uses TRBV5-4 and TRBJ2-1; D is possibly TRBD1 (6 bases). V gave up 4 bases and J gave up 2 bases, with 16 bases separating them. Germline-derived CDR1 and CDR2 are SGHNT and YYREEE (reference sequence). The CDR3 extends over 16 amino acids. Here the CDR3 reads CASSRPRQATYNEQFF. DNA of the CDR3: TGTGCCAGCAGCCGACCCCGACAGGCTACCTACAATGAGCAGTTCTTC.

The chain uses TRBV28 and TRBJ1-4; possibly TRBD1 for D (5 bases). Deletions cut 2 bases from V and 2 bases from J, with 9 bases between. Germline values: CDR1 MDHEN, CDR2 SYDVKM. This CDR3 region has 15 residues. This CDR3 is CASSLRDLTNEKLFF. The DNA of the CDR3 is TGTGCCAGCAGTTTACGGGACTTGACTAATGAAAAACTGTTTTTT.

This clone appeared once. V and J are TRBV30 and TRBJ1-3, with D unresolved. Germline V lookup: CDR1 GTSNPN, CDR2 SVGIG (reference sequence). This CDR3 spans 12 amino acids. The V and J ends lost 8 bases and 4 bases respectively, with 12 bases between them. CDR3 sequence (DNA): TGTGCCAGCCGGGAGGGAGGAAACACCATATATTTT. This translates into CASREGGNTIYF.

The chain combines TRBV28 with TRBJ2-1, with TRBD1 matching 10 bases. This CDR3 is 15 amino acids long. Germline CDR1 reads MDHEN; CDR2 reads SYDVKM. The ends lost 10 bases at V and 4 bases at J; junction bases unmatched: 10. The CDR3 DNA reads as TGTGCCACCCTCGGGACAGGGGAGGGGTACAATGAGCAGTTCTTC. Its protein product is CATLGTGEGYNEQFF.

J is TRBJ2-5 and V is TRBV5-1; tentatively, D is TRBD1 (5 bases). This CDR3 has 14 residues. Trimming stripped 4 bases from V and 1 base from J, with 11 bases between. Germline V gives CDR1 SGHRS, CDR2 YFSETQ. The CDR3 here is CASSAGSTQETQYF. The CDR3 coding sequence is TGCGCCAGCAGCGCAGGGTCAACCCAAGAGACCCAGTACTTC.

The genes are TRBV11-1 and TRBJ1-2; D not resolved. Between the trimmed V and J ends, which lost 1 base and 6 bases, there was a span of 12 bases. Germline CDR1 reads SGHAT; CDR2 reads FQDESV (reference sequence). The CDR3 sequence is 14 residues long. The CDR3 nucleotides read TGTGCCAGCAGCTTAGAGGCCGGAGTCAATGGCTACACCTTC. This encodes CASSLEAGVNGYTF.

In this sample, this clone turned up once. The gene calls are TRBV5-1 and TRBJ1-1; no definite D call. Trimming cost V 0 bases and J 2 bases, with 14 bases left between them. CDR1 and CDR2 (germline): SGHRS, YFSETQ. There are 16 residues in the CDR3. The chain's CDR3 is CASSLGSGQTNTEAFF. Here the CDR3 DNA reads TGCGCCAGCAGCTTGGGGTCTGGGCAGACAAACACTGAAGCTTTCTTT.